These 20 T cell receptor beta chains came from one sample sequenced in a study of shared clonotypes between healthy human individuals. Naive CD8 cells, CD45RO-negative and positively selected for CCR7, excluded terminally differentiated effector memory CD45RA+ cells. Sequenced by immunoSEQ multiplex PCR; TCRdb stores in-frame clones only, minus some. In the table there are 500,000 to 700,000 clones, roughly 95% of which are singletons. Sequenced sample: naive CD8+ T cells sorted from blood. These receptor sequences come from a woman aged 30 to 39 in good health.

This clone occurred once. V gene TRBV4-1 combines with J gene TRBJ1-6, with a possible D match to TRBD1 (6 bases). The V gene lost 2 bases and the J gene lost 3 bases, with 8 bases spanning the gap. Germline CDR1 reads MGHRA; CDR2 reads YSYEKL. CDR3 size: 15 residues. CDR3 in DNA: TGCGCCAGCAGCCAACGGACAGACTATAATTCACCCCTCCACTTT. Translating it yields CASSQRTDYNSPLHF.

V usage is TRBV6-5 and J usage is TRBJ2-7; D might be TRBD1 (6 bases). The CDR3 consists of 13 residues. The V and J ends lost 4 bases and 3 bases respectively, with 10 bases between them. CDR1 is MNHEY, CDR2 SVGAGI, per germline. CDR3 loop: CASSFTDSYEQYF. In DNA, the CDR3 is TGTGCCAGCAGTTTTACGGACAGCTACGAGCAGTACTTC.

The V call is TRBV10-2, the J call TRBJ1-1, with no clear D. V lost 6 bases, J lost 4 bases, and 21 bases lay in between. The CDR3 runs to 16 residues. CDR1 WSHSY and CDR2 SAAADI come from the germline V gene. CDR3 DNA: TGCGCCAGCAGCCCTGCACGGGATTTTTACGGCACTGAAGCTTTCTTT. Its protein is CASSPARDFYGTEAFF.

Details on this clone: This specimen includes other DNA sequences encoding the same CDR3. The J gene is TRBJ2-7, the V gene TRBV28; the D is unclear. Germline V lookup: CDR1 MDHEN, CDR2 SYDVKM. The CDR3 loop spans 11 amino acids. V lost 5 bases, J lost 1 base, and 3 bases lay in between. The CDR3 loop reads CASSASYEQYF. Here the CDR3 DNA reads TGTGCCAGCAGTGCTTCCTACGAGCAGTACTTC.

This chain joins TRBV7-6 and TRBJ2-5; D perhaps matches TRBD2 (5 bases). The length of the CDR3 is 15 residues. V was pared by 1 base and J by 2 bases, with 11 bases between. Germline CDR1 is SGHVS and CDR2 is FNYEAQ. Here the CDR3 reads CASSLVSGMQETQYF. In DNA, the CDR3 is TGTGCCAGCAGCTTAGTGTCGGGGATGCAAGAGACCCAGTACTTC.

This chain connects TRBV9 to TRBJ2-3, with D perhaps given as TRBD1 or TRBD2 (5 bases each). Trimming pared 3 bases from V and 2 bases from J, leaving 16 bases between. Germline-derived CDR1 and CDR2 are SGDLS and YYNGEE. The CDR3 length is 16 residues. The DNA for the CDR3 is TGTGCCAGCAGCGGACCCGGGACCCACCACACAGATACGCAGTATTTT. Translating it yields CASSGPGTHHTDTQYF.

This chain links TRBV4-1 with TRBJ2-7; weak D call: TRBD2 (6 bases). This CDR3 contains 12 residues. Germline-derived CDR1 and CDR2 are MGHRA and YSYEKL. Trimming took 4 bases from V and 3 from J, leaving 7 bases between them. CDR3 sequence: CASSPGSYEQYF. CDR3 bases: TGCGCCAGCAGCCCCGGGAGCTACGAGCAGTACTTC.

The J gene is TRBJ2-2, the V gene TRBV28; D not certain. The CDR3 has 12 residues. Per germline, CDR1 MDHEN and CDR2 SYDVKM. Deletions cut 3 bases from V and 10 bases from J, with 9 bases between. Here the CDR3 DNA reads TGTGCCAGCAGTTTCGATGTCGTGGAGCTGTTTTTT. Protein product: CASSFDVVELFF.

J is TRBJ2-1 and V is TRBV28; tentatively, D is TRBD1 (5 bases). Between the trimmed V and J ends, which lost 1 base and 3 bases, there was a span of 13 bases. Germline V gene sequence: CDR1 MDHEN, CDR2 SYDVKM. This CDR3 contains 16 residues. In DNA form, the CDR3 reads TGTGCCAGCAGTTTATCTCTTGTCCAGGGCTACAATGAGCAGTTCTTC. It specifies CASSLSLVQGYNEQFF.

The chain combines TRBV28 with TRBJ2-7, with 16 bases fitting TRBD2. V gave up 4 bases and J gave up 7 bases; unmatched junction bases: 13. CDR1 is MDHEN and CDR2 is SYDVKM in the germline V gene. The CDR3 length is 18 residues. The chain's CDR3 is CASSSPALPGLAGGEQYF. The CDR3 DNA follows: TGTGCCAGCAGTTCCCCCGCGCTTCCGGGACTAGCGGGAGGGGAGCAGTACTTC. The complete variable domain, with remaining parts taken from reference TRBV28 and TRBJ2-7, reads DVKVTQSSRYLVKRTGEKVFLECVQDMDHENMFWYRQDPGLGLRLIYFSYDVKMKEKGDIPEGYSVSREKKERFSLILESASTNQTSMYLCASSSPALPGLAGGEQYFGPGTRLTVT.

DNA of the CDR3: TGTGCCAGCAGTCTTACGACAGGGGGCGAAGTAGATACGCAGTATTTT. Translated, it gives CASSLTTGGEVDTQYF. The chain is built from TRBV28 and TRBJ2-3; 10 nucleotides align to TRBD1. Germline V lookup: CDR1 MDHEN, CDR2 SYDVKM. With V trimmed by 5 bases and J by 5 bases, 10 bases remained unmatched. This CDR3 is 16 amino acids long. Together with reference TRBV28 and TRBJ2-3, the CDR3 gives the full variable domain: DVKVTQSSRYLVKRTGEKVFLECVQDMDHENMFWYRQDPGLGLRLIYFSYDVKMKEKGDIPEGYSVSREKKERFSLILESASTNQTSMYLCASSLTTGGEVDTQYFGPGTRLTVL.

This sequence joins TRBV4-1 and TRBJ2-7; D not certain. Looked up from germline, CDR1 is MGHRA and CDR2 is YSYEKL. The CDR3 is 13 amino acids. Trimming removed 5 bases from V and 2 bases from J, with 10 bases in between. The CDR3 region is CASSSTEAYEQYF. CDR3 nucleotides: TGCGCCAGCAGCTCCACAGAAGCCTACGAGCAGTACTTC.

J is TRBJ1-1 and V is TRBV5-4; 7 nucleotides match TRBD1. The germline V gene has CDR1 SGHNT and CDR2 YYREEE (reference sequence). The V gene end was trimmed by 7 bases and the J gene end by 3 bases; junction bases not matched to a gene: 6. This CDR3 comprises 13 residues. The CDR3 DNA reads TGTGCCAGCGGAGAGACAGGGCACACTGAAGCTTTCTTT. The encoded protein is CASGETGHTEAFF. Full variable domain (outside the CDR3, taken from reference TRBV5-4 and TRBJ1-1): ETGVTQSPTHLIKTRGQQVTLRCSSQSGHNTVSWYQQALGQGPQFIFQYYREEENGRGNFPPRFSGLQFPNYSSELNVNALELDDSALYLCASGETGHTEAFFGQGTRLTVV.

This rearrangement joins TRBV7-8 to TRBJ2-5; D uncertain. TRBJ2-7 matches the DNA end more closely, so the J call is doubtful. The CDR3 covers 17 residues. The germline V gene has CDR1 SGHVS and CDR2 FQNEAQ. Written as DNA, the CDR3 is TGTGCCAGCAGCTTAATCAGTCGGCCCCCGTTAACCTACGAGCAGTACTTC. This codes for CASSLISRPPLTYEQYF.

This chain connects TRBV19 to TRBJ1-1; D ambiguous. Deletions cut 5 bases from V and 1 base from J, with 8 bases between. Germline V gene lookup returns CDR1 LNHDA and CDR2 SQIVND (reference sequence). This CDR3 has 13 amino acids. CDR3 in DNA: TGTGCCAGTAGTTCTAGACCGAACACTGAAGCTTTCTTT. It codes for CASSSRPNTEAFF. Together with reference TRBV19 and TRBJ1-1, the CDR3 gives the full variable domain: DGGITQSPKYLFRKEGQNVTLSCEQNLNHDAMYWYRQDPGQGLRLIYYSQIVNDFQKGDIAEGYSVSREKKESFPLTVTSAQKNPTAFYLCASSSRPNTEAFFGQGTRLTVV.

V usage is TRBV7-2 and J usage is TRBJ2-1, with a weak D call TRBD2 (5 bases). CDR3 size: 15 residues. Between the trimmed V and J ends, which lost 2 bases and 0 bases, there was a span of 8 bases. In germline, CDR1 is SGHTA, CDR2 FQGNSA. CDR3 DNA: TGTGCCAGCAGCTTACGAGGGAGCTCCTACAATGAGCAGTTCTTC. It yields the protein CASSLRGSSYNEQFF.

The V and J genes are TRBV2 and TRBJ2-7; D may be TRBD2 (7 bases). The V and J ends lost 6 bases and 2 bases respectively, with 14 bases between them. Germline-derived CDR1 and CDR2 are SNHLY and FYNNEI. This CDR3 has 14 amino acids. The CDR3 DNA sequence: TGTGCCAGCAGAAGAGGAGGGGGGGCCTACGAGCAGTACTTC. Its translation is CASRRGGGAYEQYF. The variable domain in full, with the rest retrieved from reference TRBV2 and TRBJ2-7, is EPEVTQTPSHQVTQMGQEVILRCVPISNHLYFYWYRQILGQKVEFLVSFYNNEISEKSEIFDDQFSVERPDGSNFTLKIRSTKLEDSAMYFCASRRGGGAYEQYFGPGTRLTVT.

The chain has TRBV4-1 and TRBJ2-5; 11 bases are shared with TRBD2. V shed 1 base, J shed 4 bases, and the junction held 14 bases outside the gene matches. The CDR3 sequence is 19 residues long. CDR1 is MGHRA and CDR2 is YSYEKL in the germline V gene. The CDR3: CASSQVPGVAGGPGETQYF. DNA for the CDR3: TGCGCCAGCAGCCAAGTCCCCGGTGTAGCGGGAGGGCCTGGAGAGACCCAGTACTTC.

This chain connects TRBV6-6 to TRBJ1-1; D gene unclear. Germline V gene sequence: CDR1 MNHNY, CDR2 SVGAGI (reference sequence). This CDR3 is built from 15 residues. Trimming removed 6 bases at V and 0 bases at J, with 14 bases between. Here the CDR3 DNA reads TGTGCCAGCAGGGACGACGACACCATGAACACTGAAGCTTTCTTT. This translates into CASRDDDTMNTEAFF.

This clone was found once. The V call is TRBV13, the J call TRBJ1-1; D remains ambiguous. V lost 3 bases to trimming and J lost 1 base, with 18 bases between them. Germline values: CDR1 PRHDT, CDR2 FYEKMQ (reference sequence). The CDR3 runs 17 residues. CDR3: CASSFSPSWAGNTEAFF. The CDR3 region has the DNA TGTGCCAGCAGCTTCTCCCCTTCGTGGGCAGGGAACACTGAAGCTTTCTTT.